This is a list of T cell receptor beta chains from one sample in a study of spatial heterogeneity in lung cancer. TCRdb reanalysed the 5' RACE reads using MiXCR and keeps one entry per CDR3 protein. The table shows some 41,000 distinct CDR3 sequences, with approximately 6.8% occurring only once. This specimen consisted of PBMCs, obtained at surgery. These TCRs come from a female donor with early-stage non-small cell lung cancer. CDR3s include the opening cysteine and the closing phenylalanine or tryptophan. Fields, in order: CDR3 length, D gene, clone size, J gene, V gene, CDR3 protein, CDR3 DNA. D genes are given only for firm matches. Clone size, where shown, is once, few, many, or a class for clones that have expanded.

length: 15
D: TRBD1
size: many
J: TRBJ2-3
V: TRBV4-1
CDR3: CASSQGTGGRDTQYF
DNA: TGCGCCAGCAGCCAAGGGACAGGGGGGAGAGATACGCAGTATTTT

length: 17
D: .
size: many
J: TRBJ2-7
V: TRBV12-3/TRBV12-4
CDR3: CASSSLAATGSGYEQYF
DNA: TGTGCCAGCAGCTCCCTAGCCGCGACAGGCTCGGGTTACGAGCAGTACTTC

length: 14
D: .
size: few
J: TRBJ2-1
V: TRBV2
CDR3: CASSVQGPYNEQFF
DNA: TGTGCCAGCAGTGTGCAGGGACCCTACAATGAGCAGTTCTTC

length: 13
D: .
size: .
J: TRBJ1-4
V: TRBV7-9
CDR3: CASQRGGAEKLFF
DNA: TGTGCCAGCCAGCGAGGAGGGGCAGAAAAACTGTTTTTT

length: 15
D: TRBD2
size: many
J: TRBJ2-3
V: TRBV3-1
CDR3: CASSSLAGRTDTQYF
DNA: TGTGCCAGCAGCTCTCTAGCGGGGAGGACAGATACGCAGTATTTT

length: 19
D: TRBD1
size: many
J: TRBJ2-3
V: TRBV20-1
CDR3: CSAPPAGGTGRLGTDTQYF
DNA: TGCAGTGCCCCCCCCGCGGGTGGGACAGGGAGGTTAGGTACAGATACGCAGTATTTT

length: 16
D: .
size: few
J: TRBJ2-3
V: TRBV5-1
CDR3: CASSPGLGQVRDTQYF
DNA: TGCGCCAGCAGCCCGGGACTTGGGCAGGTGCGTGATACGCAGTATTTT

length: 16
D: .
size: few
J: TRBJ1-1
V: TRBV28
CDR3: CASRATLAGLNTEAFF
DNA: TGTGCCAGCAGGGCGACACTCGCGGGGTTGAACACTGAAGCTTTCTTT

length: 15
D: TRBD2
size: many
J: TRBJ2-3
V: TRBV5-1
CDR3: CASSDRGEYTDTQYF
DNA: TGCGCCAGCAGCGACCGGGGGGAGTACACAGATACGCAGTATTTT

length: 17
D: .
size: many
J: TRBJ1-2
V: TRBV3-1
CDR3: CASSQDPGSWANYGYTF
DNA: TGTGCCAGCAGCCAAGATCCAGGGAGTTGGGCTAACTATGGCTACACCTTC

length: 14
D: .
size: few
J: TRBJ2-1
V: TRBV7-8
CDR3: CASSPYRSLNEQFF
DNA: TGTGCCAGCAGCCCCTACAGGTCCCTCAATGAGCAGTTCTTC

length: 14
D: .
size: .
J: TRBJ2-7
V: TRBV5-1
CDR3: CASSLSQDSFKQYF
DNA: TGCGCCAGCAGCTTAAGTCAGGATAGCTTCAAGCAGTACTTC

length: 14
D: .
size: .
J: TRBJ1-2
V: TRBV2
CDR3: CASSVGTGTYGYTF
DNA: TGTGCCAGCAGCGTGGGAACCGGGACATATGGCTACACCTTC

length: 14
D: .
size: few
J: TRBJ1-5
V: TRBV2
CDR3: CASSGTGGNQPQHF
DNA: TGTGCCAGCAGTGGAACAGGCGGCAATCAGCCCCAGCATTTT